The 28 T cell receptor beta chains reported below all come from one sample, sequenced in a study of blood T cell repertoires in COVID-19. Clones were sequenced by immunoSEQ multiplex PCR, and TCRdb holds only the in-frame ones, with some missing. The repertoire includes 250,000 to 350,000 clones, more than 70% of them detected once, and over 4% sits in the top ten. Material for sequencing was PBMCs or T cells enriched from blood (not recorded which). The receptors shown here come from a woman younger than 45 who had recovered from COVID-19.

In nucleotides, the CDR3 is TGTGCCAGCGAGAAAAATGTCAATCAGCCCCAGCATTTT. Translation: CASEKNVNQPQHF. The chain is built from TRBV2 and TRBJ1-5; no clear D. Germline V gene sequence: CDR1 SNHLY, CDR2 FYNNEI. This CDR3 has 13 amino acids. The ends were cut back, 8 bases at V and 3 bases at J, with 11 bases in the middle.

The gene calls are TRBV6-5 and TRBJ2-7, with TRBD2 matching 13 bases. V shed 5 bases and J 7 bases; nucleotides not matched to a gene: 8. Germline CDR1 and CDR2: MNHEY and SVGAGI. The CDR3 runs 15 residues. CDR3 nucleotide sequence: TGTGCCAGCAGTCCCGGGACTAGCGGGGCCTTGGAGCAGTACTTC. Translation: CASSPGTSGALEQYF.

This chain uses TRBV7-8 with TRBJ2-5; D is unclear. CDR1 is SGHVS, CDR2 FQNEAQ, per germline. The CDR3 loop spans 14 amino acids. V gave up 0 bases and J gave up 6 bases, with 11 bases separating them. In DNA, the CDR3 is TGTGCCAGCAGCTTAGCGGTTGGCCCGCAGACCCAGTACTTC. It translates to CASSLAVGPQTQYF.

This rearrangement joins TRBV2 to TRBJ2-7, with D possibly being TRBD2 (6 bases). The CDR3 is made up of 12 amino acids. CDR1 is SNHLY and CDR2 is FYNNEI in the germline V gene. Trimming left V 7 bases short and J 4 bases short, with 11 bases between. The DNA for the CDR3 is TGTGCCAGCACGAAGGAGGGGTACGAGCAGTACTTC. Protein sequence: CASTKEGYEQYF. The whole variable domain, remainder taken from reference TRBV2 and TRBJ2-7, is EPEVTQTPSHQVTQMGQEVILRCVPISNHLYFYWYRQILGQKVEFLVSFYNNEISEKSEIFDDQFSVERPDGSNFTLKIRSTKLEDSAMYFCASTKEGYEQYFGPGTRLTVT.

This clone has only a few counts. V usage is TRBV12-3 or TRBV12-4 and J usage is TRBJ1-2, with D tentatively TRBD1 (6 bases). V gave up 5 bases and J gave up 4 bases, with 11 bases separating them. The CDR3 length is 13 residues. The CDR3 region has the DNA TGTGCCAGCAGTCAGACAGGCTCCTATGGCTACACCTTC. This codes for CASSQTGSYGYTF.

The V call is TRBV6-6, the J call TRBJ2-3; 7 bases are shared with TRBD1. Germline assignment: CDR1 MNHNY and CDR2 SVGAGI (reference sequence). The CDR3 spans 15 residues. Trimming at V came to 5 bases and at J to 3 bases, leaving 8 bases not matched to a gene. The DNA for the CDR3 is TGTGCCAGCAGTCAACAGGGGAGTCTGACAGATACGCAGTATTTT. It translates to CASSQQGSLTDTQYF.

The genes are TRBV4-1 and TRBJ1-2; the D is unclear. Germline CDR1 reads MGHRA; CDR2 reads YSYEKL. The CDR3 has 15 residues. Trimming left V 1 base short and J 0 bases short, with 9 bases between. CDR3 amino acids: CASSQGMGSNYGYTF. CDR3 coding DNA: TGCGCCAGCAGCCAAGGAATGGGCTCTAACTATGGCTACACCTTC.

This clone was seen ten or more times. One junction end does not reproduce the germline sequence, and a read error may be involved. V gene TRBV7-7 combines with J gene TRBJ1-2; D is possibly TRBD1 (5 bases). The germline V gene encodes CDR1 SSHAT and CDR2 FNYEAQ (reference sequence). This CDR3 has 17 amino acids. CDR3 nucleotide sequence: TGTGCTAGCAGCTTAGTACCCAGGGAGGAGGTTTGCTATGGCTACACCTTC. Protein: CASSLVPREEVCYGYTF. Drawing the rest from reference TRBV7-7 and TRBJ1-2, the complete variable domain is GAGVSQSPRYKVTKRGQDVTLRCDPISSHATLYWYQQALGQGPEFLTYFNYEAQPDKSGLPSDRFSAERPEGSISTLTIQRTEQRDSAMYRCASSLVPREEVCYGYTFGSGTRLTVV.

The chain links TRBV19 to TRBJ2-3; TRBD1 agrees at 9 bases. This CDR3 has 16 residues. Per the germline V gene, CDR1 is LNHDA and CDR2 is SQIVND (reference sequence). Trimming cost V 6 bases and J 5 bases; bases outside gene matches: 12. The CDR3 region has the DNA TGTGCCAGTAGCGCCACGGACAGGGGAGGAGGAGATACGCAGTATTTT. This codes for CASSATDRGGGDTQYF.

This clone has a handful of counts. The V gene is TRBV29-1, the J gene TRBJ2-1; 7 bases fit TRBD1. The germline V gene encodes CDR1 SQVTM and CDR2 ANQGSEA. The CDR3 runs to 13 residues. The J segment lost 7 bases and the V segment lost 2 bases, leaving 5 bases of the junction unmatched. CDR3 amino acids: CSVETDRSNEQFF. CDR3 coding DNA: TGCAGCGTTGAAACGGACAGGTCAAATGAGCAGTTCTTC.

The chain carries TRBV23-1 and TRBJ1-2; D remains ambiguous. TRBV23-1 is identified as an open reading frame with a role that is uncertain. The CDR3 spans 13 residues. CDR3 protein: CQLGATRNYGYTF. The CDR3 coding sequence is TGCCAATTGGGCGCGACCCGGAACTATGGCTACACCTTC.

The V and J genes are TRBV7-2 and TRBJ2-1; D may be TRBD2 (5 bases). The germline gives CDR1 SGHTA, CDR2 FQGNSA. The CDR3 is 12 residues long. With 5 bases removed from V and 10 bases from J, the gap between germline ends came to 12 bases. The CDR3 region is CASSPSLAEQFF. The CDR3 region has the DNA TGTGCCAGCAGCCCAAGTCTAGCCGAGCAGTTCTTC.

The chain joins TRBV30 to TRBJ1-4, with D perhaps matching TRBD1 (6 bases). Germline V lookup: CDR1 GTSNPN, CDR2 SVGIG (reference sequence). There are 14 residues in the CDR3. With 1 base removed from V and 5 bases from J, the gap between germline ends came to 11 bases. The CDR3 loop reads CAWSGDRMNEKLFF. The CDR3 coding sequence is TGTGCCTGGAGTGGAGACAGGATGAATGAAAAACTGTTTTTT.

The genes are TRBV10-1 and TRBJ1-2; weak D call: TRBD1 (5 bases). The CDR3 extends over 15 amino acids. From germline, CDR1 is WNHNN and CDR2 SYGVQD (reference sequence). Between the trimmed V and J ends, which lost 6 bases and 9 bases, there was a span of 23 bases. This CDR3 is CASSNTGTRVGSYTF. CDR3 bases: TGCGCCAGCAGCAACACAGGAACGCGTGTGGGGAGCTACACCTTC.

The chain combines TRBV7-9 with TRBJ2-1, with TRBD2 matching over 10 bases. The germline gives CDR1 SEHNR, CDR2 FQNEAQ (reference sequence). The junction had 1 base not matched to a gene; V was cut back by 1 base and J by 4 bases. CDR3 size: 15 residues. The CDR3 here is CASSLERGGYNEQFF. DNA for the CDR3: TGTGCCAGCAGCTTAGAGCGGGGGGGTTACAATGAGCAGTTCTTC.

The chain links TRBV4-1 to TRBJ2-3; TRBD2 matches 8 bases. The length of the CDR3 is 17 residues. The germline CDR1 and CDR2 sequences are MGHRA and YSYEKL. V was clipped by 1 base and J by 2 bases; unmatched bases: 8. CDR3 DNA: TGCGCCAGCAGCCAAGGGCTTGGCGGGGGGAACACAGATACGCAGTATTTT. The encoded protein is CASSQGLGGGNTDTQYF.

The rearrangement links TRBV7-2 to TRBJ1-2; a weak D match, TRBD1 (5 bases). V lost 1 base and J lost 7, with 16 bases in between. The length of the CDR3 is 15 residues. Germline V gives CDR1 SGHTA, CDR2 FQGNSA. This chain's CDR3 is CASSLGSGGMRGYTF. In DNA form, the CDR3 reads TGTGCCAGCAGCTTAGGGAGTGGGGGGATGCGTGGCTACACCTTC.

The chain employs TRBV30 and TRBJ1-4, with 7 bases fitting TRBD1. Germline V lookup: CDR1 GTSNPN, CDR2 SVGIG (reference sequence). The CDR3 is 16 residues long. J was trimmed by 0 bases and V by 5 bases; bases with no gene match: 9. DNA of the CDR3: TGTGCCTGGGCATCGACAGGGTCCGCAACTAATGAAAAACTGTTTTTT. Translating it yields CAWASTGSATNEKLFF.

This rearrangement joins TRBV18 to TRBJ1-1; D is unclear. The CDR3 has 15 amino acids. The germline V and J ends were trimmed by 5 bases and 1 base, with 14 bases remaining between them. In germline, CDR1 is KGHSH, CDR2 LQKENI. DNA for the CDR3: TGTGCCAGCTCATCGACCCCAGCGGGGAACACTGAAGCTTTCTTT. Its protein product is CASSSTPAGNTEAFF.

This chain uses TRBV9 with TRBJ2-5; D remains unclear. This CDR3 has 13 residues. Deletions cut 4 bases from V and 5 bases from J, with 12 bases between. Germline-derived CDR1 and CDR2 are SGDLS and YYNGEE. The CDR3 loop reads CASSQSGAETQYF. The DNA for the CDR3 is TGTGCCAGCAGCCAAAGTGGAGCGGAGACCCAGTACTTC.

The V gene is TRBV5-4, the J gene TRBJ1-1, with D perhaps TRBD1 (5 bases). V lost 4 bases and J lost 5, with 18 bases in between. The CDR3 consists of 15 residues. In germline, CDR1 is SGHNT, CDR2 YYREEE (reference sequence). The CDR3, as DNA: TGTGCCAGCAGCCCAACCTCAGGGCGGTGGACTGAAGCTTTCTTT. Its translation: CASSPTSGRWTEAFF.

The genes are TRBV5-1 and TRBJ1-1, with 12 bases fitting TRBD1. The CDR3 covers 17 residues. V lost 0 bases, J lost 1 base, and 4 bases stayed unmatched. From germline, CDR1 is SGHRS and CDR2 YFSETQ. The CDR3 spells CASSLEGQGAENTEAFF. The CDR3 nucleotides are TGCGCCAGCAGCTTGGAGGGACAGGGGGCCGAGAACACTGAAGCTTTCTTT.

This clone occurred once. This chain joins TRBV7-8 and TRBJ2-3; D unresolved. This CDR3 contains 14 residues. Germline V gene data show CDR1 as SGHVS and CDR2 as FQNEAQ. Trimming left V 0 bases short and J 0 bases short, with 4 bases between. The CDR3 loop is CASSLATSTDTQYF. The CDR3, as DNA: TGTGCCAGCAGCTTAGCGACTAGCACAGATACGCAGTATTTT.

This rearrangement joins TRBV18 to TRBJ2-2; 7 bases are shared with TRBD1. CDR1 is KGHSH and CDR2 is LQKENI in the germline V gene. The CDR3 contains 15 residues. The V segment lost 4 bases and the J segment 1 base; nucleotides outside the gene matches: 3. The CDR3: CASSRGQVNTGELFF. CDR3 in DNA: TGTGCCAGCTCACGCGGACAGGTGAACACCGGGGAGCTGTTTTTT.

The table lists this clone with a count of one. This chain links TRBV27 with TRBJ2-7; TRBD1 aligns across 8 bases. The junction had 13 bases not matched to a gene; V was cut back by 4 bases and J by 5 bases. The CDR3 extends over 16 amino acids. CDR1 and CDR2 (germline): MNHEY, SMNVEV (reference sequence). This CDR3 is CASSSPRTGRRHEQYF. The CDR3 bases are TGTGCCAGCAGTTCCCCGCGGACAGGGCGGAGGCACGAGCAGTACTTC.

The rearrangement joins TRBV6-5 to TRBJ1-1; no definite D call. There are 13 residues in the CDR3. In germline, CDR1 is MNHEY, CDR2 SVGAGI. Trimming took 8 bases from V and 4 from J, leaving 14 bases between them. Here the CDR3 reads CASLNSGSTEAFF. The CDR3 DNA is TGTGCCAGCTTAAACTCAGGAAGCACTGAAGCTTTCTTT.

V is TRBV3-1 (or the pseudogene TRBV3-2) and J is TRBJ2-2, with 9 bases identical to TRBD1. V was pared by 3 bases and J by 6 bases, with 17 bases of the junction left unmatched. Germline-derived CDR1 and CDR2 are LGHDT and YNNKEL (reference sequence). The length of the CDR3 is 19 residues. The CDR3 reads CASSQDDIGTGRSAGELFF. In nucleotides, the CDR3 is TGTGCCAGCAGCCAGGACGACATAGGGACAGGGAGGAGCGCCGGGGAGCTGTTTTTT.

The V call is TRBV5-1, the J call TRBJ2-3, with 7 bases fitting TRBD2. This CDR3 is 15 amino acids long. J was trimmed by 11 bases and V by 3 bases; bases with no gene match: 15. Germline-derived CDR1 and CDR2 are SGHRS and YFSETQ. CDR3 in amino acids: CASSSGGGQGRGQYF. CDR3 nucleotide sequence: TGCGCCAGCAGCTCGGGAGGAGGCCAGGGAAGAGGGCAGTATTTT.